The 30 T cell receptor beta chains presented below share a single source sample, sequenced in a study of glioma-infiltrating T cells. Using RNA template, CDR3s of TCR alpha and beta were amplified with iRepertoire arm-PCR. Each CDR3 protein is one row after TCRdb ran MiXCR on the multiplex PCR reads. The sample consists of about 130,000 distinct CDR3 sequences, under 25% of them appearing once. The material sequenced was glioma tissue, nonneoplastic brain tissue, or PBMCs (not recorded which). The source is a human donor with low-grade glioma or glioblastoma, undergoing nonglioma brain surgery, or in good health (not recorded which).

This clonotype was seen a few times. The chain carries TRBV4-1 and TRBJ2-5, with 10 bases matching TRBD1. The CDR3 is 15 residues long. V shed 5 bases, J shed 5 bases, and the junction held 8 bases outside the gene matches. Germline values: CDR1 MGHRA, CDR2 YSYEKL. The CDR3 spells CASSSGQGNKETQYF. The CDR3 nucleotides are TGCGCCAGCAGCTCGGGACAGGGGAATAAGGAGACCCAGTACTTC.

On this clonotype itself: This CDR3 is missing its conserved last phenylalanine or tryptophan, likely due to a read error. This sequence joins TRBV4-1 and TRBJ2-5, with 12 nucleotides matching TRBD1. Germline V gene sequence: CDR1 MGHRA, CDR2 YSYEKL. The CDR3 loop spans 16 amino acids. J gave up 4 bases and V 4 bases, and 7 bases lay outside the gene matches. DNA for the CDR3: TGCGCCAGCAGCCGCCCGGGACAGGGGGCGGGAGAGACCCAGTACTCC. Amino acid sequence: CASSRPGQGAGETQYS.

The chain combines TRBV4-3 with TRBJ1-1; D gene ambiguous. Germline lookup yields CDR1 LGHNA and CDR2 YSLEER. The CDR3 contains 17 residues. Trimming pared 4 bases from V and 0 bases from J, leaving 18 bases between. CDR3 sequence (DNA): TGCGCCAGCAGCCGAGATCTATACAGATCATTGAACACTGAAGCTTTCTTT. This encodes CASSRDLYRSLNTEAFF.

This clonotype was counted only a few times. This chain links TRBV12-3 or TRBV12-4 with TRBJ1-1, with no clear D. Trimming left V 6 bases short and J 1 base short, with 18 bases between. The CDR3 extends over 16 amino acids. CDR3 loop: CASSFWGDSRNTEAFF. CDR3 nucleotide sequence: TGTGCCAGCAGCTTCTGGGGTGACTCGAGGAACACTGAAGCTTTCTTT.

The chain is built from TRBV3-1 and TRBJ2-5, with TRBD2 identical over 11 bases. This CDR3 spans 16 amino acids. V shed 1 base, J shed 5 bases, and the junction held 6 bases outside the gene matches. CDR1 LGHDT and CDR2 YNNKEL come from the germline V gene (reference sequence). The CDR3 here is CASSQGLAGIGETQYF. CDR3 in DNA: TGTGCCAGCAGCCAAGGACTAGCGGGGATCGGGGAGACCCAGTACTTC.

A few counts support this clonotype. The chain links TRBV20-1 to TRBJ1-2, with D perhaps matching TRBD1 (6 bases). Between the trimmed V and J ends, which lost 1 base and 0 bases, there was a span of 9 bases. Per germline, CDR1 DFQATT and CDR2 SNEGSKA (reference sequence). The CDR3 is made up of 14 amino acids. CDR3 loop: CSARGTEPNYGYTF. The DNA of the CDR3 is TGCAGTGCTAGAGGGACAGAACCTAACTATGGCTACACCTTC.

This clonotype was observed a few times. The chain combines TRBV29-1 with TRBJ2-5, with 9 bases identical to TRBD2. With 4 bases clipped from V and 1 base from J, the junction kept 4 bases outside the gene matches. CDR3 length: 14 residues. Germline CDR1 reads SQVTM; CDR2 reads ANQGSEA. Here the CDR3 reads CSVGLRGGQETQYF. The CDR3 DNA sequence: TGCAGCGTTGGTTTGCGGGGGGGCCAAGAGACCCAGTACTTC.

The chain uses TRBV6-1 and TRBJ2-7; D gene uncertain. This CDR3 contains 13 residues. CDR1 is MNHNS and CDR2 is SASEGT in the germline V gene. Trimming left V 10 bases short and J 0 bases short, with 13 bases between. CDR3 DNA: TGTGCCATCAGCAGAGACAACTCCTACGAGCAGTACGTC. It translates to CAISRDNSYEQYV.

The chain joins TRBV7-3 to TRBJ2-1; the match to TRBD2 covers 13 bases. The CDR3 length is 16 residues. Germline V gene data show CDR1 as SGHTA and CDR2 as FQGTGA. Trimming removed 5 bases from V and 8 bases from J; junction bases left unmatched: 9. The CDR3 nucleotides are TGTGCCAGCAGCCCCTGGACTAGCGGGGGTTTAGATGAGCAGTTCTTC. Translation gives CASSPWTSGGLDEQFF.

Regarding this clonotype: A much larger clone differs from this one at a single base, so this may be a read error. The chain couples TRBV6-2 or TRBV6-3 to TRBJ2-1, with 12 nucleotides matching TRBD2. CDR1 and CDR2 (germline): MNHEY, SVGEGT. This CDR3 is 15 amino acids long. The CDR3 is CASTPSSGGDNEQLF. Written as DNA, the CDR3 is TGTGCCAGCACTCCATCTAGCGGGGGGGACAATGAGCAGCTCTTC.

Regarding this clonotype: No conserved phenylalanine or tryptophan ends this CDR3, so it is likely a read error. This rearrangement joins TRBV10-3 to TRBJ2-1; 8 positions agree with TRBD1. There are 14 residues in the CDR3. Germline CDR1 reads ENHRY; CDR2 reads SYGVKD. With V trimmed by 10 bases and J by 10 bases, 15 bases remained unmatched. CDR3 sequence (DNA): TGTGCCAGCTCAGGGGGCGTCGTACGTGAAGAGCAGTTCCTC. Its protein is CASSGGVVREEQFL.

The chain recombines TRBV5-1 with TRBJ2-1; TRBD1 matches at 7 bases. Germline CDR1 SGHRS, CDR2 YFSETQ. V lost 3 bases, J lost 2 bases, and 5 bases stayed unmatched. The CDR3 covers 15 residues. The CDR3 sequence is CASSSDRVAYNEQFF. CDR3 DNA sequence: TGCGCCAGCAGCTCAGACAGGGTCGCCTACAATGAGCAGTTCTTC.

This chain connects TRBV11-2 to TRBJ1-2; D remains unclear. V was pared by 2 bases and J by 3 bases, with 4 bases between. Germline V gene sequence: CDR1 SGHAT, CDR2 FQNNGV. This CDR3 is 12 amino acids long. CDR3 DNA: TGTGCCAGCAGCTTAAGCCACTATGGCTACACCTTC. It codes for CASSLSHYGYTF.

This clonotype was counted between two and nine times. The rearrangement uses TRBV6-1 and TRBJ1-5, with D possibly matching TRBD1 (5 bases). The V gene's germline CDR1 is MNHNS and CDR2 SASEGT. CDR3 length: 13 residues. V lost 7 bases and J lost 6, with 13 bases in between. This CDR3 reads CASNERGGQPQHF. CDR3 coding DNA: TGTGCCAGCAATGAGAGGGGCGGTCAGCCCCAGCATTTT.

This clonotype has at least ten counts. The gene calls are TRBV27 and TRBJ2-1, with TRBD1 identical over 10 bases. Germline-derived CDR1 and CDR2 are MNHEY and SMNVEV (reference sequence). The CDR3 is made up of 16 amino acids. Unmatched junction bases numbered 13, after V lost 3 bases and J lost 11 bases. DNA for the CDR3: TGTGCCAGCAGTTTTCTCGACAGGGGGCCAAAAATGAAGCAGTTCTTC. This codes for CASSFLDRGPKMKQFF.

The sample holds a few counts of this clonotype. Here the CDR3 reads CASSRGEAQPQHF. Here the CDR3 DNA reads TGTGCCAGCTCACGGGGAGAGGCTCAGCCCCAGCATTTT. This chain links TRBV18 with TRBJ1-5, with D unresolved. Germline V CDR1 and CDR2: KGHSH, LQKENI. V shed 4 bases and J shed 6 bases, with 10 bases lying between them. This CDR3 comprises 13 residues.

This clonotype has just a few counts. This chain links TRBV19 with TRBJ1-3; D is uncertain. V was trimmed by 8 bases and J by 0 bases, leaving 5 bases between them. The germline V gene encodes CDR1 LNHDA and CDR2 SQIVND (reference sequence). CDR3 length: 12 amino acids. CDR3 sequence (DNA): TGTGCCAGTGGAGCCTCTGGAAACACCATATATTTT. Amino acids: CASGASGNTIYF.

The genes are TRBV25-1 and TRBJ2-2, with 10 positions matching TRBD2. The CDR3 sequence is 15 residues long. V dropped 6 bases and J dropped 4; count of bases not matched to a gene: 5. Germline V gene data show CDR1 as MGHDK and CDR2 as SYGVNS. The CDR3 sequence: CASRKRGGSTGELFF. The CDR3 nucleotides read TGTGCCAGCAGGAAGCGGGGGGGATCCACCGGGGAGCTGTTTTTT.

The chain joins TRBV7-2 to TRBJ2-5, with D possibly TRBD2 on 6 matching bases. The CDR3 is 17 residues long. Trimming cost V 6 bases and J 5 bases, with 25 bases left between them. The germline gives CDR1 SGHTA, CDR2 FQGNSA. The CDR3 sequence: CASSSGPLARLVETQYF. CDR3 bases: TGTGCCAGCAGTTCCGGTCCGCTAGCGCGACTGGTGGAGACCCAGTACTTC.

This clonotype was found a few times. The chain joins TRBV7-8 to TRBJ2-5; D remains unclear. V gave up 7 bases and J gave up 2 bases, with 14 bases separating them. This CDR3 spans 14 amino acids. Per germline, CDR1 SGHVS and CDR2 FQNEAQ. CDR3 amino acids: CASTFTSRQETQYF. Written as DNA, the CDR3 is TGTGCCAGCACCTTCACCTCAAGGCAAGAGACCCAGTACTTC.

This clonotype was seen a handful of times. V is TRBV12-3 or TRBV12-4 and J is TRBJ2-7, with 11 nucleotides matching TRBD1. Losses at the gene ends were 3 bases for V and 5 bases for J; bases not matched to a gene: 3. This CDR3 has 14 amino acids. The CDR3 protein is CASSFLDRGHEQYV. CDR3 DNA sequence: TGTGCCAGCAGTTTTTTGGACAGGGGGCACGAGCAGTACGTC.

The chain carries TRBV5-1 and TRBJ2-6; D is unclear. The V gene's germline CDR1 is SGHRS and CDR2 YFSETQ. There are 16 residues in the CDR3. The V gene lost 0 bases and the J gene lost 0 bases, with 7 bases spanning the gap. The CDR3 is CASSLEGSSGANVLTF. The CDR3 DNA reads TGCGCCAGCAGCTTGGAGGGTAGCTCTGGGGCCAACGTCCTGACTTTC.

This clonotype was counted at least ten times. This chain connects TRBV27 to TRBJ1-2; the match to TRBD1 covers 7 bases. J was trimmed by 8 bases and V by 3 bases; bases with no gene match: 6. CDR3 length equals 13 residues. The germline V gene encodes CDR1 MNHEY and CDR2 SMNVEV (reference sequence). The CDR3 DNA reads as TGTGCCAGCAGTTTTAGACAGGGCTTAGGCTACACCTTC. Its protein is CASSFRQGLGYTF.

This clonotype occurred many times. J is TRBJ2-3 and V is TRBV12-3 or TRBV12-4; 8 bases match TRBD1. The V gene end was trimmed by 5 bases and the J gene end by 3 bases; junction bases not matched to a gene: 10. The CDR3 spans 16 residues. CDR3 sequence (DNA): TGTGCCAGCAGTCATTACAGGACAGGGAGTACAGATACGCAGTATTTT. It translates to CASSHYRTGSTDTQYF.

This clonotype was seen ten or more times. This chain links TRBV6-1 with TRBJ2-7, with 7 bases matching TRBD1. Germline-derived CDR1 and CDR2 are MNHNS and SASEGT. The V gene end was trimmed by 10 bases and the J gene end by 3 bases; junction bases not matched to a gene: 3. This CDR3 contains 11 residues. This CDR3 reads CATGDSYEQYV. CDR3 coding DNA: TGTGCCACCGGGGACAGCTACGAGCAGTACGTC.

The sample holds a few counts of this clonotype. The J gene is TRBJ1-1, the V gene TRBV11-2, with D unresolved. The CDR3 is 12 amino acids. CDR1 SGHAT and CDR2 FQNNGV come from the germline V gene. Trimming removed 2 bases at V and 7 bases at J, with 8 bases between. The CDR3 DNA reads TGTGCCAGCAGCTTAAGATACAGTGAAGCTTTCTTT. Translating it yields CASSLRYSEAFF.

The rearrangement links TRBV6-6 to TRBJ2-3; no clear D gene. V was pared by 0 bases and J by 6 bases, with 19 bases between. This CDR3 has 17 residues. From germline, CDR1 is MNHNY and CDR2 SVGAGI (reference sequence). The CDR3 nucleotides are TGTGCCAGCAGTTACTCGATCCTCTCGGAATGGGTGGATACGCAGTATTTT. It codes for CASSYSILSEWVDTQYF.

This chain links TRBV7-2 with TRBJ1-1, with D hard to call. The CDR3 sequence is 11 residues long. Trimming stripped 8 bases from V and 5 bases from J, with 9 bases between. Germline CDR1 reads SGHTA; CDR2 reads FQGNSA. CDR3 in DNA: TGTGCCAGCCAGAAGTGGACTGAAGCTTTCTTT. Translating gives CASQKWTEAFF.

This clonotype was seen at least ten times. The V gene is TRBV20-1, the J gene TRBJ1-5, with a weak D call TRBD1 (6 bases). The CDR3 loop spans 13 amino acids. The germline V and J ends were trimmed by 3 bases and 3 bases, with 9 bases remaining between them. Per the germline V gene, CDR1 is DFQATT and CDR2 is SNEGSKA (reference sequence). Written as DNA, the CDR3 is TGCAGTGCTAGGGGGGACACCAATCAGCCCCAGCATTTT. It translates to CSARGDTNQPQHF.

This clonotype was counted many times. This chain links TRBV25-1 with TRBJ1-2; D call uncertain. The CDR3 totals 13 residues. V was clipped by 7 bases and J by 2 bases, with 11 bases between them. Looked up from germline, CDR1 is MGHDK and CDR2 is SYGVNS. The CDR3 region has the DNA TGTGCCAGCACGGAAACATCAAACTATGGCTACACCTTC. It codes for CASTETSNYGYTF.